Listed below are T cell receptor beta chains from one sample, sequenced in a study of blood T cell repertoires in COVID-19. Assay: immunoSEQ multiplex PCR; the TCRdb copy retains only in-frame clones and omits some. The data contain 350,000 or so clones, about nine tenths of them singletons. Sample: peripheral blood. The receptors were gathered from a woman in her 30s with COVID-19, enrolled during active disease. Each CDR3 is given with its conserved first and last residue. D genes are given only for firm matches. Some rows have no size entry. The others give once, few or many, or a class for an expanded clone.

j_call: TRBJ2-1; v_call: TRBV5-5; d_call: TRBD2; clone_size: NA; cdr3_nt: TGTGCCAGCAGCGGACTAGCGGGGGGGCATACGGAAAATGAGCAGTTCTTC; cdr3_aa: CASSGLAGGHTENEQFF
j_call: TRBJ2-4; v_call: TRBV19; d_call: NA; clone_size: NA; cdr3_nt: TGTGCCAGTAGTCCCGAGAGAGCCAAAAACATTCAGTACTTC; cdr3_aa: CASSPERAKNIQYF
j_call: TRBJ2-1; v_call: TRBV28; d_call: NA; clone_size: once; cdr3_nt: TGTGCCAGCGGCTCGATCTCCTACAATGAGCAGTTCTTC; cdr3_aa: CASGSISYNEQFF
j_call: TRBJ2-3; v_call: TRBV9; d_call: TRBD2; clone_size: NA; cdr3_nt: TGTGCCAGCAGCCCAGCCCTAGCGGGGGCAGATACGCAGTATTTT; cdr3_aa: CASSPALAGADTQYF
j_call: TRBJ1-1; v_call: TRBV6-5; d_call: NA; clone_size: NA; cdr3_nt: TGTGCCAGCAGCGGGCCTGGGCGGGGGACTGAAGCTTTCTTT; cdr3_aa: CASSGPGRGTEAFF
j_call: TRBJ1-3; v_call: TRBV9; d_call: TRBD1; clone_size: NA; cdr3_nt: TGTGCCAGCAGCGTAGGGGGACAGATATACTCTGGAAACACCATATATTTT; cdr3_aa: CASSVGGQIYSGNTIYF
j_call: TRBJ2-7; v_call: TRBV13; d_call: NA; clone_size: NA; cdr3_nt: TGTGCCAGCAGCTTAGACACAGGGAGTTACGAGCAGTACTTC; cdr3_aa: CASSLDTGSYEQYF
j_call: TRBJ2-4; v_call: TRBV27; d_call: NA; clone_size: NA; cdr3_nt: TGTGCCAGCAGTCCCAAATTAGGAGCGGCTCAGTACTTC; cdr3_aa: CASSPKLGAAQYF
j_call: TRBJ1-5; v_call: TRBV5-1; d_call: NA; clone_size: NA; cdr3_nt: TGCGCCAGCAGCTTTAATTCAGGCCAGCCCCAGCATTTT; cdr3_aa: CASSFNSGQPQHF
j_call: TRBJ2-5; v_call: TRBV6-1; d_call: TRBD1; clone_size: once; cdr3_nt: TGTGCCAGCAGTGAAGCCACCGGGACAGGGAAGGAGACCCAGTACTTC; cdr3_aa: CASSEATGTGKETQYF
j_call: TRBJ1-6; v_call: TRBV14; d_call: NA; clone_size: NA; cdr3_nt: TGTGCCAGCAGCCAGGGGCCGAATTCACCCCTCCACTTT; cdr3_aa: CASSQGPNSPLHF
j_call: TRBJ1-5; v_call: TRBV27; d_call: NA; clone_size: once; cdr3_nt: TGTGCCAGCAGCCCCGGGACACCTTATCAGCCCCAGCATTTT; cdr3_aa: CASSPGTPYQPQHF
j_call: TRBJ2-3; v_call: TRBV28; d_call: NA; clone_size: NA; cdr3_nt: TGTGCCACCGCGTGGGGGGGCAGCACAGATACGCAGTATTTT; cdr3_aa: CATAWGGSTDTQYF
j_call: TRBJ2-5; v_call: TRBV12-5; d_call: NA; clone_size: NA; cdr3_nt: TGTGCTAGTTTGGAGTTAGGGACCCAGTACTTC; cdr3_aa: CASLELGTQYF
j_call: TRBJ1-3; v_call: TRBV5-6; d_call: NA; clone_size: once; cdr3_nt: TGTGCCAGCAGCTTGGGGCCGGGAAACACCATATATTTT; cdr3_aa: CASSLGPGNTIYF
j_call: TRBJ1-1; v_call: TRBV29-1; d_call: NA; clone_size: once; cdr3_nt: TGCAGCGTTCCCGGGAGACAGAAAGCTTTCTTT; cdr3_aa: CSVPGRQKAFF
j_call: TRBJ1-2; v_call: TRBV6-5; d_call: TRBD1; clone_size: NA; cdr3_nt: TGTGCCAGCAGGGGAGGGACAGGGGAAAGAAGCTACACCTTC; cdr3_aa: CASRGGTGERSYTF
j_call: TRBJ1-6; v_call: TRBV19; d_call: NA; clone_size: NA; cdr3_nt: TGTGCCAGTAGTATGAGTAATTCACCCCTCCACTTT; cdr3_aa: CASSMSNSPLHF
j_call: TRBJ2-1; v_call: TRBV19; d_call: NA; clone_size: NA; cdr3_nt: TGTGCCAGTAGAAAATTGGATTCCTCGGGGGAGCAGTTCTTC; cdr3_aa: CASRKLDSSGEQFF
j_call: TRBJ2-3; v_call: TRBV24-1; d_call: NA; clone_size: NA; cdr3_nt: TGTGCCACCAGTGAGGGCAGGGTCCCAGATACGCAGTATTTT; cdr3_aa: CATSEGRVPDTQYF
j_call: TRBJ1-6; v_call: TRBV5-4; d_call: NA; clone_size: NA; cdr3_nt: TGTGCCAGCAGCGGCCGGGTCGAGGGCTCCTATAATTCACCCCTCCACTTT; cdr3_aa: CASSGRVEGSYNSPLHF
j_call: TRBJ1-5; v_call: TRBV6-2/TRBV6-3; d_call: TRBD1; clone_size: NA; cdr3_nt: TGTGCCAGCAGTTCCTCGGGACAGGCGATCAATCAGCCCCAGCATTTT; cdr3_aa: CASSSSGQAINQPQHF
j_call: TRBJ2-2; v_call: TRBV5-1; d_call: NA; clone_size: once; cdr3_nt: TGCGCCAGCAGCTGGGCCAGGGCCGGGGAGCTGTTTTTT; cdr3_aa: CASSWARAGELFF
j_call: TRBJ1-5; v_call: TRBV7-2; d_call: TRBD1; clone_size: few; cdr3_nt: TGTGCCAGCAGCACTACAGGGGGGAATCAGCCCCAGCATTTT; cdr3_aa: CASSTTGGNQPQHF
j_call: TRBJ2-5; v_call: TRBV6-2/TRBV6-3; d_call: TRBD2; clone_size: NA; cdr3_nt: TGTGCCAGCAGCCTGGGACTAGCGGGAGTCCAAGAGACCCAGTACTTC; cdr3_aa: CASSLGLAGVQETQYF
j_call: TRBJ2-3; v_call: TRBV3-1/TRBV3-2; d_call: TRBD1; clone_size: NA; cdr3_nt: TGTGCCAGCAGCCAGACAGGGGGCAGTAGGACAGATACGCAGTATTTT; cdr3_aa: CASSQTGGSRTDTQYF
j_call: TRBJ1-5; v_call: TRBV6-5; d_call: NA; clone_size: NA; cdr3_nt: TGTGCCAGCAGTTACCGGGCGGGTAGCAATCAGCCCCAGCATTTT; cdr3_aa: CASSYRAGSNQPQHF
j_call: TRBJ2-3; v_call: TRBV5-1; d_call: NA; clone_size: NA; cdr3_nt: TGCGCCAGCAGCTTGGGGCGCCAGGGGTCAGATACGCAGTATTTT; cdr3_aa: CASSLGRQGSDTQYF
j_call: TRBJ1-6; v_call: TRBV2; d_call: NA; clone_size: NA; cdr3_nt: TGTGCCAGCAGCCAAAAGGTGGGGGGGAGCTCCTATAATTCACCCCTCCACTTT; cdr3_aa: CASSQKVGGSSYNSPLHF
j_call: TRBJ1-6; v_call: TRBV4-2; d_call: NA; clone_size: NA; cdr3_nt: TGTGCCAGCAGCCGAAAGAGGGAGGATTCACCCCTCCACTTT; cdr3_aa: CASSRKREDSPLHF
j_call: TRBJ1-6; v_call: TRBV9; d_call: TRBD1; clone_size: NA; cdr3_nt: TGTGCCAGCTCTGGGACAGGGCATTCACCCCTCCACTTT; cdr3_aa: CASSGTGHSPLHF
j_call: TRBJ1-1; v_call: TRBV11-2; d_call: NA; clone_size: NA; cdr3_nt: TGTGCCAGCAGCTTCGGACTGCGGAACACTGAAGCTTTCTTT; cdr3_aa: CASSFGLRNTEAFF
j_call: TRBJ1-2; v_call: TRBV3-1/TRBV3-2; d_call: TRBD1; clone_size: few; cdr3_nt: TGTGCCAGCAGCCAGGGACAGAATTATGGCTACACCTTC; cdr3_aa: CASSQGQNYGYTF
j_call: TRBJ1-4; v_call: TRBV5-6; d_call: NA; clone_size: NA; cdr3_nt: TGTGCCAGCAGCGCCGGTCAGGCGAGCAGTGAAAAACTGTTTTTT; cdr3_aa: CASSAGQASSEKLFF
j_call: TRBJ1-2; v_call: TRBV7-9; d_call: NA; clone_size: NA; cdr3_nt: TGTGCCAGCAGCTTAGACGTGGTGGTCTCGCGCGGCTACACCTTC; cdr3_aa: CASSLDVVVSRGYTF
j_call: TRBJ2-1; v_call: TRBV7-2; d_call: NA; clone_size: NA; cdr3_nt: TGTGCCAGCAGCTTAGAGCAGGGATCAGGTGAGCAGTTCTTC; cdr3_aa: CASSLEQGSGEQFF
j_call: TRBJ2-5; v_call: TRBV6-1; d_call: TRBD2; clone_size: NA; cdr3_nt: TGTGCCAGCAGTGAACGGGAGGGGGGGCAGGTGGAGACCCAGTACTTC; cdr3_aa: CASSEREGGQVETQYF
j_call: TRBJ1-1; v_call: TRBV7-8; d_call: TRBD1; clone_size: NA; cdr3_nt: TGTGCCAGCAGAATGTTAGACAGGGGAGGAGACACTGAAGCTTTCTTT; cdr3_aa: CASRMLDRGGDTEAFF
j_call: TRBJ2-7; v_call: TRBV5-5; d_call: TRBD1; clone_size: NA; cdr3_nt: TGTGCCAGCAGCTTAACCGGGACAGGGGGTATCTACGAGCAGTACTTC; cdr3_aa: CASSLTGTGGIYEQYF
j_call: TRBJ1-2; v_call: TRBV4-1; d_call: NA; clone_size: NA; cdr3_nt: TGCGCCAGCAGCCAAGTACGGGGTATTTCTCCTGGCTACACCTTC; cdr3_aa: CASSQVRGISPGYTF